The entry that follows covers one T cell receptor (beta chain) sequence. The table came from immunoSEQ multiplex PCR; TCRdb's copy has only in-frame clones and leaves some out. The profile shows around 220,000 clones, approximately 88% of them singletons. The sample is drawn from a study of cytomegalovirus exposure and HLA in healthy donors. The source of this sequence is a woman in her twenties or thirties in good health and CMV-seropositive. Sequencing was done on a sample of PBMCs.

The CDR3 sequence: CASSYIPGAGYEQYF. CDR3 nucleotides: TGTGCCAGCAGTTACATTCCGGGGGCGGGCTACGAGCAGTACTTC. The chain couples TRBV6-5 to TRBJ2-7; D possibly uses TRBD1 or TRBD2 (6 bases each). The length of the CDR3 is 15 residues. Germline-derived CDR1 and CDR2 are MNHEY and SVGAGI. The germline V and J ends were trimmed by 2 bases and 3 bases, with 14 bases remaining between them.